This T cell receptor beta chain came from a study of response to subunit inactivated influenza vaccine. The V and J ends lost 3 bases and 2 bases respectively, with 8 bases between them. CDR1 and CDR2 (germline): LGHDT, YNNKEL (reference sequence). The CDR3 extends over 14 amino acids. The sample holds many counts of this clonotype. MiXCR, run by TCRdb on the RT-PCR reads, gives a single entry per CDR3 protein. The sample shows hundreds of thousands of distinct CDR3 sequences, less than 20% of them seen only once. J is TRBJ1-5 and V is TRBV3-1, with D hard to call. The origin of this receptor is a man over 45 who received an inactivated influenza vaccine. This material consisted of PBMCs from blood, taken around 5 days after vaccination. Written as DNA, the CDR3 is TGTGCCAGCAGCCAGGGGTCAGGCAATCAGCCCCAGCATTTT. Its protein product is CASSQGSGNQPQHF. The full variable domain, with the rest looked up from reference TRBV3-1 and TRBJ1-5, is DTAVSQTPKYLVTQMGNDKSIKCEQNLGHDTMYWYKQDSKKFLKIMFSYNNKELIINETVPNRFSPKSPDKAHLNLHINSLELGDSAVYFCASSQGSGNQPQHFGDGTRLSIL.